The 6 T cell receptor beta chains reported below all come from one sample, sequenced in a study of shared clonotypes between healthy human individuals. Naive CD8 cells were CD45RO-negative, positively selected for CCR7, excluding terminally differentiated effector memory CD45RA+ cells. Sequenced by immunoSEQ multiplex PCR; TCRdb stores in-frame clones only, minus some. The sample carries around 2.1 million clones, around 93% recorded once. The specimen was naive CD8+ T cells from PBMCs. The receptor source for this set is a man aged 18 to 29 in good health. Some clones in this sample may be carry-over from other donors' samples.

The chain uses TRBV2 and TRBJ1-1; TRBD1 matches 8 bases. This CDR3 spans 14 amino acids. Per the germline V gene, CDR1 is SNHLY and CDR2 is FYNNEI. The J segment lost 5 bases and the V segment lost 6 bases, leaving 8 bases of the junction unmatched. CDR3 region: CASRWTGRLTEAFF. In DNA form, the CDR3 reads TGTGCCAGCAGGTGGACAGGGAGGTTGACTGAAGCTTTCTTT.

Here the CDR3 reads CATGLWGETFEKLFF. The CDR3 DNA reads TGTGCCACCGGACTTTGGGGGGAGACTTTTGAAAAACTGTTTTTT. J is TRBJ1-4 and V is TRBV6-1; D is perhaps TRBD1 (5 bases). Germline assignment: CDR1 MNHNS and CDR2 SASEGT. Trimming took 10 bases from V and 7 from J, leaving 22 bases between them. The CDR3 covers 15 residues.

V usage is TRBV5-1 and J usage is TRBJ2-2; TRBD2 might be the D (6 bases). This CDR3 has 17 residues. Germline V CDR1 and CDR2: SGHRS, YFSETQ. V lost 1 base and J 3 bases, leaving 16 bases between the germline ends. CDR3 amino acids: CASSLKAGYGDTGELFF. The CDR3 bases are TGCGCCAGCAGCTTGAAGGCGGGGTATGGGGACACCGGGGAGCTGTTTTTT.

Here the CDR3 reads CASSPGDGTYEQYF. CDR3 coding DNA: TGTGCCAGCAGCCCAGGGGACGGAACCTACGAGCAGTACTTC. The chain has TRBV7-9 and TRBJ2-7; TRBD1 is a possible D gene (6 bases). Germline V gene lookup returns CDR1 SEHNR and CDR2 FQNEAQ (reference sequence). V lost 5 bases and J lost 2, with 13 bases in between. This CDR3 is 14 amino acids long.

This chain connects TRBV5-4 to TRBJ1-1; no firm D call. Deletions cut 4 bases from V and 3 bases from J, with 10 bases between. CDR3 size: 13 residues. Per germline, CDR1 SGHNT and CDR2 YYREEE (reference sequence). The CDR3 sequence is CASSLTSDTEAFF. The CDR3 nucleotides read TGTGCCAGCAGCCTAACATCGGACACTGAAGCTTTCTTT.

V and J are TRBV9 and TRBJ2-1; tentative D call: TRBD1 (5 bases). Germline V gives CDR1 SGDLS, CDR2 YYNGEE. V lost 3 bases, J lost 2 bases, and 15 bases lay in between. The CDR3 spans 16 residues. The CDR3, as DNA: TGTGCCAGCAGCGCCGCCCCCAGGGTCACCTACAATGAGCAGTTCTTC. It codes for CASSAAPRVTYNEQFF.